This paragraph covers one T cell receptor beta chain sequence. Repertoires were generated with immunoSEQ multiplex PCR, while TCRdb's copy carries only in-frame clones and drops some. The sample yields 95,000 to 110,000 clones, more than 70% seen once. The data originate from a study of blood T cell repertoires in COVID-19. The CDR3 covers 14 residues. Germline V lookup: CDR1 MNHEY, CDR2 SVGEGT. Trimming left V 0 bases short and J 5 bases short, with 10 bases between. Sequencing input: peripheral blood. The source of this sequence is a woman aged 80 or over in a cohort sampled during active COVID-19. This rearrangement joins TRBV6-2 or TRBV6-3 to TRBJ1-1, with D unclear. CDR3 loop: CASSYSTGRTEAFF. In DNA form, the CDR3 reads TGTGCCAGCAGTTACTCAACGGGAAGGACTGAAGCTTTCTTT.